The T cell receptor beta chain described here comes from a study of shared clonotypes between healthy human individuals. Study-wide findings and caveats: Investigators collected only blood, and repertoires in tissues likely differ. Although depth was large, rarefaction showed that sequencing of the sorted subsets was incomplete.

Between the trimmed V and J ends, which lost 3 bases and 3 bases, there was a span of 8 bases. The CDR3 is made up of 14 amino acids. Looked up from germline, CDR1 is LNHNV and CDR2 is YYDKDF (reference sequence). An assay was performed, and its level was deep. Sequencing was performed with immunoSEQ multiplex PCR; in TCRdb, only in-frame clones are kept and a portion is missing. The profile shows fewer than 1.8 million clones, about 98.5% of them singletons. The authors divided CD4+ cells into CD45RA+ naive and CD45RA-negative memory subsets. Regarding this clone: Its target is not known.

The sample was naive CD4+ T cells sorted from blood. The subset: CD45RA+ positively selected. The gene calls are TRBV15 and TRBJ2-2; D remains unclear. The origin of this receptor is a man aged 30 to 39 in good health. The CDR3 region has the DNA TGTGCCACCAGCAGTCGTTCCCACACCGGGGAGCTGTTTTTT. Translating it yields CATSSRSHTGELFF.